The entry below gives a single T cell receptor (beta chain) sequence along with its context. This sample was taken from a study of blood T cell repertoires in COVID-19. This table comes from immunoSEQ multiplex PCR, and its TCRdb copy is limited to in-frame clones, with some not included. Of approximately 210,000 clones listed, around 88% are singletons. CDR1 is SGHNT and CDR2 is YENEEA in the germline V gene. The V gene lost 0 bases and the J gene lost 4 bases, with 37 bases spanning the gap. The length of the CDR3 is 24 residues. Material: peripheral blood. The gene calls are TRBV11-3 and TRBJ2-1, with D tentatively TRBD1 (5 bases). The sequence derives from a man between 45 and 60 years old with active or convalescent COVID-19. The CDR3 region is CASSLDCFSHTNCQWRQFYNEQFF. CDR3 in DNA: TGTGCCAGCAGCTTAGATTGTTTTTCGCACACAAACTGTCAGTGGCGACAGTTTTACAATGAGCAGTTCTTC.